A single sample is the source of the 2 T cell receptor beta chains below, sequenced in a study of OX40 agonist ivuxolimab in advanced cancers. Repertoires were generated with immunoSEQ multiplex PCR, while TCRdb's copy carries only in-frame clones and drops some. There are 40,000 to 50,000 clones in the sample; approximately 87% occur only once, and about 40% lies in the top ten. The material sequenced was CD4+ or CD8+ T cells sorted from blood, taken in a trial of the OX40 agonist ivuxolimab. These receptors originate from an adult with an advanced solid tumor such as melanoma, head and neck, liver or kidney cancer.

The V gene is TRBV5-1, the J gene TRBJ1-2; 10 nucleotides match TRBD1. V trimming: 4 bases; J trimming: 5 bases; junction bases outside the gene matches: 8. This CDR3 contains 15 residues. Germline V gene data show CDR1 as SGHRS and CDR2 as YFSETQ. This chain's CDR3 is CASSPGDRGVYGYTF. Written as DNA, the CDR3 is TGCGCCAGCAGCCCGGGGGACAGGGGCGTTTATGGCTACACCTTC.

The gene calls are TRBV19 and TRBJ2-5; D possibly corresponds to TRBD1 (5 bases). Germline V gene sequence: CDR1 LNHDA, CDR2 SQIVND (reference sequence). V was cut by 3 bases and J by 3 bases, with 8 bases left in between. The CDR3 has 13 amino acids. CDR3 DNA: TGTGCCAGTAGTATGGGGCAGAAAGAGACCCAGTACTTC. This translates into CASSMGQKETQYF. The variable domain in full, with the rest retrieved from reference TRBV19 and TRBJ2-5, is DGGITQSPKYLFRKEGQNVTLSCEQNLNHDAMYWYRQDPGQGLRLIYYSQIVNDFQKGDIAEGYSVSREKKESFPLTVTSAQKNPTAFYLCASSMGQKETQYFGPGTRLLVL.